These 26 T cell receptor beta chains came from one sample sequenced in a study of identical twins. TCRdb recomputed calls from the 5' RACE reads with MiXCR, one row per CDR3 protein. The table includes hundreds of thousands of distinct CDR3 sequences, 8.6% detected once. These data also formed part of another study, on yellow fever vaccine responses in identical twins.

Material: PBMCs. The receptors shown here come from a woman under 30 in good health.

The chain links TRBV14 to TRBJ2-5; tentatively, D is TRBD2 (5 bases). Trimming shortened V by 5 bases and J by 5 bases, and 18 bases separated the two germline ends. Germline V CDR1 and CDR2: SGHDN, FVKESK. There are 15 residues in the CDR3. CDR3 sequence: CASSNRHGLGETQYF. In DNA, the CDR3 is TGTGCCAGCAGCAACCGTCACGGACTGGGGGAGACCCAGTACTTC. Full variable domain (remainder filled in from reference TRBV14 and TRBJ2-5): EAGVTQFPSHSVIEKGQTVTLRCDPISGHDNLYWYRRVMGKEIKFLLHFVKESKQDESGMPNNRFLAERTGGTYSTLKVQPAELEDSGVYFCASSNRHGLGETQYFGPGTRLLVL.

This clonotype was seen at least ten times. The gene calls are TRBV9 and TRBJ2-4; no reliable D call. Germline assignment: CDR1 SGDLS and CDR2 YYNGEE. This CDR3 is 19 amino acids long. V lost 3 bases, J lost 0 bases, and 22 bases lay in between. For the CDR3, the DNA is TGTGCCAGCAGCGCAGACCCTGTATCGGGCAATGTAGCCAAAAACATTCAGTACTTC. Encoded protein: CASSADPVSGNVAKNIQYF. Based on the CDR3 plus reference TRBV9 and TRBJ2-4, the full variable domain is DSGVTQTPKHLITATGQRVTLRCSPRSGDLSVYWYQQSLDQGLQFLIQYYNGEERAKGNILERFSAQQFPDLHSELNLSSLELGDSALYFCASSADPVSGNVAKNIQYFGAGTRLSVL.

This clonotype was detected only a few times. The CDR3 sequence: CSAPKGGQAISGANVLTF. As DNA, the CDR3 is TGCAGTGCTCCCAAGGGTGGACAGGCGATCTCTGGGGCCAACGTCCTGACTTTC. The chain links TRBV20-1 to TRBJ2-6; 7 nucleotides line up with TRBD1. This CDR3 contains 18 residues. Germline V gene lookup returns CDR1 DFQATT and CDR2 SNEGSKA (reference sequence). The J segment lost 0 bases and the V segment lost 5 bases, leaving 13 bases of the junction unmatched.

In its sample, this clonotype was seen a few times. This chain joins TRBV12-3 or TRBV12-4 and TRBJ2-3; 10 bases are a match to TRBD1. Germline trimming cut 5 bases from V and 4 bases from J; bases unmatched to any gene: 6. This CDR3 comprises 15 residues. The CDR3 DNA is TGTGCCAGCAGTCCGGACAGGGGGGGCGCAGATACGCAGTATTTT. It translates to CASSPDRGGADTQYF.

Ten or more counts support this clonotype. The rearrangement joins TRBV12-3 or TRBV12-4 to TRBJ2-3, with D perhaps TRBD1 (5 bases). The CDR3 runs 13 residues. The V end lost 5 bases, the J end lost 11 bases, and 17 bases lay between the germline ends. The CDR3 reads CASSLTAGPMQYF. The DNA for the CDR3 is TGTGCCAGCAGTCTGACGGCAGGGCCTATGCAGTATTTT.

The CDR3 sequence: CASSLGTSGRQETQYF. The CDR3 nucleotides are TGTGCCAGCAGCTTAGGGACTAGCGGGAGACAAGAGACCCAGTACTTC. V gene TRBV7-6 combines with J gene TRBJ2-5; 13 positions agree with TRBD2. This CDR3 comprises 16 residues. From germline, CDR1 is SGHVS and CDR2 FNYEAQ. Trimming at V came to 1 base and at J to 2 bases, leaving 1 base not matched to a gene.

The chain combines TRBV7-2 with TRBJ1-2; 9 nucleotides agree with TRBD1. Unmatched junction bases numbered 10, after V lost 6 bases and J lost 5 bases. Germline lookup yields CDR1 SGHTA and CDR2 FQGNSA. The CDR3 consists of 15 residues. In DNA form, the CDR3 reads TGTGCCAGCAGACACCGGGGGGGACAGGGATATGGCTACACCTTC. Encoded protein: CASRHRGGQGYGYTF.

The rearrangement joins TRBV12-3 or TRBV12-4 to TRBJ2-1, with 7 bases lining up with TRBD1. The CDR3 length is 15 residues. V shed 7 bases and J 2 bases; nucleotides not matched to a gene: 8. As DNA, the CDR3 is TGTGCCAGCACACTGACAGGGTCCCCCTACAATGAGCAGTTCTTC. It translates to CASTLTGSPYNEQFF.

The table lists this clonotype with a few counts. The J gene is TRBJ2-2, the V gene TRBV12-3 or TRBV12-4, with 8 bases fitting TRBD1. The CDR3 is 19 residues long. V dropped 6 bases and J dropped 8; count of bases not matched to a gene: 23. In DNA form, the CDR3 reads TGTGCCAGCAGCGGAGTAACGGCTGGACAGGGCGTAATGTCTGGGGAGCTGTTTTTT. Translating gives CASSGVTAGQGVMSGELFF.

In this sample, this clonotype turned up a few times. The chain has TRBV11-3 and TRBJ2-2, with D unclear. Germline CDR1 reads SGHNT; CDR2 reads YENEEA. This CDR3 is 12 amino acids long. The ends were cut back, 2 bases at V and 6 bases at J, with 4 bases in the middle. In nucleotides, the CDR3 is TGTGCCAGCAGCTTAAATTCCGGGGAGCTGTTTTTT. This codes for CASSLNSGELFF.

This clonotype was picked up a small number of times. This sequence joins TRBV30 and TRBJ2-1, with 8 bases that match TRBD2. Trimming removed 8 bases from V and 5 bases from J; junction bases left unmatched: 11. The CDR3 is 14 amino acids. Germline V gene lookup returns CDR1 GTSNPN and CDR2 SVGIG (reference sequence). The CDR3 protein is CAQSTSGTNNEQFF. The CDR3 bases are TGTGCCCAGTCAACTAGCGGCACTAACAATGAGCAGTTCTTC.

The V and J genes are TRBV29-1 and TRBJ2-3, with TRBD1 matching 12 bases. Trimming cost V 7 bases and J 5 bases; bases outside gene matches: 4. This CDR3 has 13 amino acids. The germline V gene encodes CDR1 SQVTM and CDR2 ANQGSEA. CDR3 DNA: TGCAGCGCAAGGGACAGGGGGCTAGATACGCAGTATTTT. This codes for CSARDRGLDTQYF.

This chain joins TRBV27 and TRBJ1-2, with D possibly matching TRBD1 (6 bases). Germline V gives CDR1 MNHEY, CDR2 SMNVEV (reference sequence). CDR3 length equals 13 residues. The germline V and J ends were trimmed by 3 bases and 6 bases, with 11 bases remaining between them. The CDR3: CASSFRGWDGYTF. The CDR3 nucleotides are TGTGCCAGCAGTTTCAGGGGATGGGATGGCTACACCTTC.

The chain carries TRBV6-2 or TRBV6-3 and TRBJ2-7; D is undetermined. Trimming stripped 4 bases from V and 6 bases from J, with 16 bases between. CDR3 length equals 14 residues. The V gene's germline CDR1 is MNHEY and CDR2 SVGEGT. CDR3 amino acids: CASSLESRSAEQYF. The CDR3 DNA follows: TGTGCCAGCAGTTTAGAAAGCAGGTCGGCCGAGCAGTACTTC.

This clonotype came up a few times. This chain uses TRBV9 with TRBJ2-7, with 8 bases aligning to TRBD1. The CDR3 spans 15 residues. CDR1 SGDLS and CDR2 YYNGEE come from the germline V gene. After removal of 1 base from V and 3 bases from J, the junction contained 6 bases not matched to a gene. CDR3 coding DNA: TGTGCCAGCAGCGTATCCGGACAGGGTATCTACGAGCAGTACTTC. It codes for CASSVSGQGIYEQYF.

The chain couples TRBV5-1 to TRBJ2-5; D call uncertain. The V end lost 6 bases, the J end lost 5 bases, and 23 bases lay between the germline ends. The germline V gene encodes CDR1 SGHRS and CDR2 YFSETQ. This CDR3 is built from 16 residues. DNA of the CDR3: TGCGCCAGCAACCCCTCTGGGCCCCGGAGTTTTGAGACCCAGTACTTC. Translated: CASNPSGPRSFETQYF.

About this clonotype itself: A single base separates this from a much larger clone, so it may be a read error. The V and J genes are TRBV5-1 and TRBJ2-1; D is undetermined. Germline CDR1 is SGHRS and CDR2 is YFSETQ. The CDR3 spans 14 residues. In DNA, the CDR3 is TGCACCAGCAGCTTGGCGCTAGGTTACAATGAGCAGTTCTTC. Its protein product is CTSSLALGYNEQFF. The full variable domain, in which reference TRBV5-1 and TRBJ2-1 provide the parts outside the CDR3, is KAGVTQTPRYLIKTRGQQVTLSCSPISGHRSVSWYQQTPGQGLQFLFEYFSETQRNKGNFPGRFSGRQFSNSRSEMNVSTLELGDSALYLCTSSLALGYNEQFFGPGTRLTVL.

The chain carries TRBV16 and TRBJ2-7; 8 nucleotides line up with TRBD1. The CDR3 totals 16 residues. V dropped 2 bases and J dropped 4; count of bases not matched to a gene: 10. The germline V gene has CDR1 KGHSY and CDR2 FQNENV. The CDR3 DNA sequence: TGTGCCAGCAGCCAACCGGACAGGGTTGAGGGTTACGAGCAGTACTTC. Translation: CASSQPDRVEGYEQYF.

The chain recombines TRBV7-2 with TRBJ2-3; 9 positions match TRBD2. Losses at the gene ends were 0 bases for V and 0 bases for J; bases not matched to a gene: 4. Germline CDR1 SGHTA, CDR2 FQGNSA. The CDR3 totals 17 residues. The CDR3 bases are TGTGCCAGCAGCTTAGCCCCTAGCGGGGCTAGCACAGATACGCAGTATTTT. Its protein is CASSLAPSGASTDTQYF.

The chain recombines TRBV11-2 with TRBJ2-7, with D maybe TRBD1 (5 bases). CDR3 size: 17 residues. CDR1 and CDR2 from the germline V gene are SGHAT and FQNNGV. V was cut by 0 bases and J by 0 bases, with 15 bases left in between. CDR3 amino acids: CASSLDEETAASYEQYF. The CDR3 region has the DNA TGTGCCAGCAGCTTAGACGAGGAGACAGCCGCCTCCTACGAGCAGTACTTC.

The rearrangement joins TRBV3-1 to TRBJ2-7; D possibly corresponds to TRBD2 (5 bases). CDR3 length: 13 residues. Germline CDR1 is LGHDT and CDR2 is YNNKEL (reference sequence). V was cut by 1 base and J by 7 bases, with 11 bases left in between. CDR3 coding DNA: TGTGCCAGCAGCCAAGCGGATGCGGGTGAGCAGTACTTC. It translates to CASSQADAGEQYF.

In this sample, this clonotype turned up a few times. The chain links TRBV5-1 to TRBJ2-7, with D perhaps TRBD1 (5 bases). Germline V CDR1 and CDR2: SGHRS, YFSETQ. CDR3 length equals 15 residues. Deletions cut 1 base from V and 0 bases from J, with 11 bases between. The CDR3 sequence is CASSLLGDSSYEQYF. CDR3 sequence (DNA): TGCGCCAGCAGCTTGCTCGGTGACAGCTCCTACGAGCAGTACTTC. Full variable domain (missing parts from reference TRBV5-1 and TRBJ2-7): KAGVTQTPRYLIKTRGQQVTLSCSPISGHRSVSWYQQTPGQGLQFLFEYFSETQRNKGNFPGRFSGRQFSNSRSEMNVSTLELGDSALYLCASSLLGDSSYEQYFGPGTRLTVT.

This clonotype came up a few times. The chain has TRBV27 and TRBJ2-7; possibly TRBD2 for D (6 bases). V was shortened by 8 bases and J by 2 bases, with 13 bases between the two germline ends. This CDR3 spans 13 amino acids. Looked up from germline, CDR1 is MNHEY and CDR2 is SMNVEV (reference sequence). CDR3 region: CASGRLGPYEQYF. DNA for the CDR3: TGTGCCAGCGGGCGACTAGGCCCCTACGAGCAGTACTTC.

This clonotype was counted at least ten times. V is TRBV7-2 and J is TRBJ1-1; maybe TRBD1 (6 bases). The ends were cut back, 3 bases at V and 7 bases at J, with 12 bases in the middle. Germline CDR1 SGHTA, CDR2 FQGNSA. The CDR3 extends over 13 amino acids. For the CDR3, the DNA is TGTGCCAGCAGCTTGGGAGGACAGCGTGAAGCTTTCTTT. Amino acids: CASSLGGQREAFF.

There are a few counts of this clonotype. The gene calls are TRBV7-6 and TRBJ2-2; weak D call: TRBD2 (6 bases). CDR3 size: 14 residues. Germline assignment: CDR1 SGHVS and CDR2 FNYEAQ. The V gene lost 5 bases and the J gene lost 5 bases, with 12 bases spanning the gap. The CDR3 nucleotides are TGTGCCAGCAGCGGCGGGACCCTGACCGGGGAGCTGTTTTTT. This sequence encodes CASSGGTLTGELFF.

This chain joins TRBV7-8 and TRBJ2-3; 13 bases fit TRBD2. V shed 5 bases, J shed 2 bases, and the junction held 13 bases outside the gene matches. Germline CDR1 and CDR2: SGHVS and FQNEAQ. The CDR3 consists of 19 residues. DNA of the CDR3: TGTGCCAGCAGCGGCAGACTAGCGGGGGGCTTTTCTAACACAGATACGCAGTATTTT. It encodes CASSGRLAGGFSNTDTQYF.